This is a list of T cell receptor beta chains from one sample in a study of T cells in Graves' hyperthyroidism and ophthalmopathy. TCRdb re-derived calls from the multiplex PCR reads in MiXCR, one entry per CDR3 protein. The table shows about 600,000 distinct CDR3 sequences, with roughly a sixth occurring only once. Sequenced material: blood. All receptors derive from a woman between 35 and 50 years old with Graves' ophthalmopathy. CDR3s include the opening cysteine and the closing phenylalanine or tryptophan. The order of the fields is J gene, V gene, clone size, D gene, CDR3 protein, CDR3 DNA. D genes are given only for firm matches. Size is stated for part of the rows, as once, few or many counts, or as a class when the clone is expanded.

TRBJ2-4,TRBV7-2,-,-,CASSPRTPNIQYF,TGTGCCAGCAGCCCTAGGACACCAAACATTCAGTACTTC
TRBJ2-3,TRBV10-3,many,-,CAISEGSRTDTQYF,TGTGCCATCAGTGAGGGAAGCCGAACAGATACGCAGTATTTT
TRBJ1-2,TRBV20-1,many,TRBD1,CSARAGFGQAYGYTF,TGCAGTGCTAGAGCGGGATTCGGACAGGCCTATGGCTACACCTTC
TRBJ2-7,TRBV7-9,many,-,CASSYPSGQLSYEQYF,TGTGCCAGCAGCTATCCGTCGGGACAACTATCCTACGAGCAGTACTTC
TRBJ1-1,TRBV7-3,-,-,CASSLPPREAGAFF,TGTGCCAGCAGCTTACCCCCCCGGGAGGCTGGGGCTTTCTTT
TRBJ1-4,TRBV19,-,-,CASSGGQHNEKLFF,TGTGCCAGTAGTGGAGGACAGCATAATGAAAAACTGTTTTTT
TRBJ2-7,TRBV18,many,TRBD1,CASSPYIDRGNEQYF,TGTGCCAGCTCACCTTACATCGACAGGGGCAACGAGCAGTACTTC
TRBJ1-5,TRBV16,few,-,CASSLGGSWQPQHF,TGTGCCAGCAGCTTGGGGGGCTCGTGGCAGCCCCAGCATTTT
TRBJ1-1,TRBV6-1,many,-,CASSLGRDPPEAFF,TGTGCCAGCAGTTTGGGCCGAGACCCCCCTGAAGCTTTCTTT
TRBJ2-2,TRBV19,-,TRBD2,CASSTSGGNTGELFF,TGTGCCAGTAGTACTAGCGGAGGGAACACCGGGGAGCTGTTTTTT
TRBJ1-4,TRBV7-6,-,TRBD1,CASSASTGDYEKLFF,TGTGCCAGCAGCGCCTCGACAGGGGATTATGAAAAACTGTTTTTT
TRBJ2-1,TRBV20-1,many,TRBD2,CSARAGSGGAIDEQFF,TGCAGTGCTAGAGCCGGTAGCGGGGGGGCAATCGATGAGCAGTTCTTC
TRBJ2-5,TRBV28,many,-,CASTGGTAFSQETQYF,TGTGCCAGCACAGGGGGGACAGCTTTTTCACAAGAGACCCAGTACTTC
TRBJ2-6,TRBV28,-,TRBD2,CASSSILTSGSYGANVLTF,TGTGCCAGCAGTTCGATCTTGACTAGCGGGAGCTATGGGGCCAACGTCCTGACTTTC
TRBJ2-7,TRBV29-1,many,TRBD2,CSVKTSAHYEQYF,TGCAGCGTTAAGACTAGCGCACACTACGAGCAGTACTTC
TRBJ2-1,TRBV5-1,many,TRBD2,CASSTGTTKYNEQFF,TGCGCCAGCAGCACCGGGACTACGAAATACAATGAGCAGTTCTTC
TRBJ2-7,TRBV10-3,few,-,CAIGQYEQYF,TGTGCCATAGGACAGTACGAGCAGTACTTC
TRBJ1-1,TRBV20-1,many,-,CSASPLYTEAFF,TGCAGTGCTAGCCCGCTGTACACTGAAGCTTTCTTT
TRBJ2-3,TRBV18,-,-,CASSYRTAQRTDTQYF,TGTGCCAGCTCATACCGGACAGCCCAACGCACAGATACGCAGTATTTT
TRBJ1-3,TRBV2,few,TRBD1,CASSLTGASGNTIYF,TGTGCCAGCAGTTTGACAGGGGCCTCTGGAAACACCATATATTTT
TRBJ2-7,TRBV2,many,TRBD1,CASNRDRSSYEQYF,TGTGCCAGCAACAGGGACAGATCATCCTACGAGCAGTACTTC
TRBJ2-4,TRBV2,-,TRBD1,CASSPGQRNIQYF,TGTGCCAGCAGTCCGGGACAGCGGAACATTCAGTACTTC
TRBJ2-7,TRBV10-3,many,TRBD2,CAINHGSGSSEQYF,TGTGCCATCAACCACGGGAGCGGGAGTAGCGAGCAGTACTTC
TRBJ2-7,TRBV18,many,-,CASSPRASPGYEQYF,TGTGCCAGCTCACCAAGGGCGTCTCCCGGCTACGAGCAGTACTTC
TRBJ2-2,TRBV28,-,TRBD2,CASSLLAGGPSNTGELFF,TGTGCCAGCAGCCTACTAGCGGGAGGGCCGTCGAACACCGGGGAGCTGTTTTTT
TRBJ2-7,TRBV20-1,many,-,CSVTKEGFSYEQYF,TGCAGTGTGACCAAAGAAGGGTTCTCCTACGAGCAGTACTTC
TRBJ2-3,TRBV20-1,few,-,CRYRDNTDTQYF,TGCAGGTACCGGGACAACACAGATACGCAGTATTTT
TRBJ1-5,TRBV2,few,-,CASKLMGQPQHF,TGTGCCAGCAAACTGATGGGGCAGCCCCAGCATTTT
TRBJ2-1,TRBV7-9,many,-,CASSFREHNEQFF,TGTGCCAGCAGCTTCCGAGAGCACAATGAGCAGTTCTTC
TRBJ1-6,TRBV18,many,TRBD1,CASSPRQGRNSPLHF,TGTGCCAGCTCACCCCGACAGGGGCGTAATTCACCCCTCCACTTT
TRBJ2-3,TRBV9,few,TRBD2,CASSVGAGVTDTQYF,TGTGCCAGCAGCGTAGGAGCGGGGGTAACAGATACGCAGTATTTT
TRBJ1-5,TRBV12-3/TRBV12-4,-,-,CASSFYVGDQPQHF,TGTGCCAGCAGTTTTTATGTAGGGGATCAGCCCCAGCATTTT
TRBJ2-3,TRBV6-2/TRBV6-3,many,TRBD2,CASSYGASGTDTQNF,TGTGCCAGCAGTTATGGGGCTAGCGGCACAGATACGCAGAATTTT
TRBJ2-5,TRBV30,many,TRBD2,CAWSGRALLGTQYF,TGTGCCTGGAGCGGGAGGGCCTTATTGGGGACCCAGTACTTC
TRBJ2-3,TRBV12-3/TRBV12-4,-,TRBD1,CVSSQDPEGAFWYF,TGTGTCAGCAGCCAAGATCCCGAGGGGGCATTTTGGTATTTT
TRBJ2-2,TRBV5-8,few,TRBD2,CASSLVRGAVGELFF,TGTGCCAGCAGCTTGGTGCGGGGGGCGGTCGGGGAGCTGTTTTTT
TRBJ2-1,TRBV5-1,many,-,CASSGTGSNEQFF,TGCGCCAGCAGCGGAACAGGGAGCAATGAGCAGTTCTTC
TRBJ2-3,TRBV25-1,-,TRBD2,CASNLAGADTQYF,TGTGCCAGCAACCTAGCGGGAGCTGATACGCAGTATTTT
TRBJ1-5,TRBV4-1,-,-,CASSHPGPGVPQHF,TGCGCCAGCAGCCATCCGGGGCCGGGGGTCCCCCAGCATTTT
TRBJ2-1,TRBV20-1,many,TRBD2,CSAQDSGPYNEQFF,TGCAGTGCGCAAGATAGCGGGCCTTACAATGAGCAGTTCTTC
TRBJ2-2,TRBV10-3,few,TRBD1,CAIQGAVNTGELFF,TGTGCCATACAGGGGGCCGTAAACACCGGGGAGCTGTTTTTT
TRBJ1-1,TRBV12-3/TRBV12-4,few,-,CASSLRGAGAFF,TGTGCCAGCAGCTTGAGAGGTGCGGGAGCTTTCTTT
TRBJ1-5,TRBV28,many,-,CASVRAGRDWNQPQHF,TGTGCCAGCGTGAGGGCGGGGAGGGACTGGAATCAGCCCCAGCATTTT
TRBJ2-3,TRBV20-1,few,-,CSASGTLLSTDTQYF,TGCAGTGCTAGTGGGACCCTCTTGAGCACAGATACGCAGTATTTT
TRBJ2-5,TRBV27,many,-,CASRRAGKETQYF,TGTGCCAGCAGGCGGGCGGGAAAAGAGACCCAGTACTTC
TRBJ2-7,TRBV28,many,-,CASSLSRDSSLSEQYF,TGTGCCAGCAGTTTATCCCGGGACTCCTCATTATCCGAGCAGTACTTC
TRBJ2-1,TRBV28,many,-,CASSLGGSFGSYNEQFF,TGTGCCAGCAGTTTAGGGGGGTCTTTCGGCTCCTACAATGAGCAGTTCTTC
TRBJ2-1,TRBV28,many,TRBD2,CASSFPASGNNEQFF,TGTGCCAGCAGTTTTCCCGCTAGCGGGAACAATGAGCAGTTCTTC
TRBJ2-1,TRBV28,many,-,CASSFGRYNEQFF,TGTGCCAGCAGTTTTGGGAGGTACAATGAGCAGTTCTTC
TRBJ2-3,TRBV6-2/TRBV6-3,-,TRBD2,CASSTGTMNTDTQYF,TGTGCCAGCAGCACCGGGACTATGAACACAGATACGCAGTATTTT
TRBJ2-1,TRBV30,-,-,CAWSDDRRGEQFF,TGTGCCTGGAGCGACGATCGGAGGGGTGAGCAGTTCTTC